The clone carrying this T cell receptor beta chain was counted a single time. The data were taken from a study of tumor T cells in aggressive B-cell lymphoma. Clones were sequenced by immunoSEQ multiplex PCR, and TCRdb holds only the in-frame ones, with some missing. The sample records a few thousand clones, 88% being singletons. Germline V gene lookup returns CDR1 SGHDN and CDR2 FVKESK. V shed 4 bases and J 5 bases; nucleotides not matched to a gene: 2. This CDR3 spans 13 amino acids. Material: tumor tissue. The V and J genes are TRBV14 and TRBJ1-2; TRBD1 aligns across 9 bases. This clonotype was sampled from an adult with diffuse large B cell lymphoma. CDR3 amino acids: CASSRGTGYGYTF. In nucleotides, the CDR3 is TGTGCCAGCAGCCGCGGGACAGGGTATGGCTACACCTTC. The full variable domain, with the rest looked up from reference TRBV14 and TRBJ1-2, is EAGVTQFPSHSVIEKGQTVTLRCDPISGHDNLYWYRRVMGKEIKFLLHFVKESKQDESGMPNNRFLAERTGGTYSTLKVQPAELEDSGVYFCASSRGTGYGYTFGSGTRLTVV.